The rows below give T cell receptor beta chains drawn from one sample of a study of T cell clonotyping in hematopoietic cell transplantation. Method: immunoSEQ multiplex PCR; TCRdb's copy keeps in-frame clones and lacks some. This sample has more than 8,000 clones, with roughly nine tenths found just once. Sample: peripheral blood mononuclear cells, taken at the time of graft-versus-host disease after allogeneic stem cell transplant. The source is a male patient between 60 and 69 years old who had an allogeneic stem cell transplant from a related donor, so the T cells may come from the graft donor. Some clones in this sample may be carry-over from other donors' samples. Both conserved end residues are part of each CDR3. Fields, in order: clone size, D gene, V gene, J gene, CDR3 DNA, CDR3 protein. A D gene is named only where the DNA matches it firmly. Size values are once, few and many counts, or a class for expanded clones, and some rows have none.

clone_size: -; d_call: TRBD2; v_call: TRBV4-1; j_call: TRBJ2-5; cdr3_nt: TGCGCCAGCAGCCAAGATTCTAGCGGGGGATACTCAAAGACCCAGTACTTC; cdr3_aa: CASSQDSSGGYSKTQYF
clone_size: -; d_call: -; v_call: TRBV27; j_call: TRBJ1-1; cdr3_nt: TGTGCCAGCAGTTTCCCCCTGGCGGTATCGCTCGGGAACACTGAAGCTTTCTTT; cdr3_aa: CASSFPLAVSLGNTEAFF
clone_size: -; d_call: -; v_call: TRBV27; j_call: TRBJ2-7; cdr3_nt: TGTGCCAGCACCGCACGGAGGGGCTACGAGCAGTACTTC; cdr3_aa: CASTARRGYEQYF
clone_size: -; d_call: TRBD1; v_call: TRBV28; j_call: TRBJ1-4; cdr3_nt: TGTGCCAGCAGTAAGACAGGGGAATTTAATGAAAAACTGTTTTTT; cdr3_aa: CASSKTGEFNEKLFF
clone_size: -; d_call: -; v_call: TRBV6-1; j_call: TRBJ1-3; cdr3_nt: TGTGCCAGCAGTGAAGCATACAGGGGAAACACCATATATTTT; cdr3_aa: CASSEAYRGNTIYF
clone_size: -; d_call: -; v_call: TRBV5-6; j_call: TRBJ2-7; cdr3_nt: TGTGCCAGCAGCTTTTGGGGGGCCGAGCAGTACTTC; cdr3_aa: CASSFWGAEQYF
clone_size: once; d_call: TRBD1; v_call: TRBV11-3; j_call: TRBJ1-1; cdr3_nt: TGTGCCAGCAGCTCCTACGAGGGACAGCAGAGCCCTGAAGCTTTCTTT; cdr3_aa: CASSSYEGQQSPEAFF
clone_size: -; d_call: -; v_call: TRBV7-8; j_call: TRBJ1-2; cdr3_nt: TGTGCCAGCATCGGGGGGCTTTGGGGTGATGGTGGCTACACCTTC; cdr3_aa: CASIGGLWGDGGYTF
clone_size: -; d_call: TRBD1; v_call: TRBV19; j_call: TRBJ1-1; cdr3_nt: TGTGCCAGTAGTATCTCGGACAGGGTGAATACTGAAGCTTTCTTT; cdr3_aa: CASSISDRVNTEAFF
clone_size: -; d_call: -; v_call: TRBV4-1; j_call: TRBJ2-1; cdr3_nt: TGCGCCAGCAGCCAAGATGCCCTCAATGAGCAGTTCTTC; cdr3_aa: CASSQDALNEQFF